This record looks at one TCR beta chain sequence and its context. Its antigen remains unknown. Per germline, CDR1 SNHLY and CDR2 FYNNEI. V was clipped by 3 bases and J by 0 bases, with 12 bases between them. The CDR3 has 16 amino acids. These data are taken from a study of shared clonotypes between healthy human individuals. Findings and limits, study-wide: The sharing of 4.5% to 6.5% of naive CD4 clonotypes was seen across several donors.

This table comes from immunoSEQ multiplex PCR, and its TCRdb copy is limited to in-frame clones, with some not included. The sample yields 2,100,000 or so clones, almost 96% seen once. The chain links TRBV2 to TRBJ1-3; D possibly corresponds to TRBD1 (5 bases). This clonotype was obtained from a man in his late teens or twenties in good health. Sequencing was carried out using naive CD4+ T cells sorted from blood. Subset indicated: CD45RA+ positively selected. CDR3 bases: TGTGCCAGCAGTGATCCGGGACTAACCTCTGGAAACACCATATATTTT. It translates to CASSDPGLTSGNTIYF.